In its sample, the clone carrying this TCR beta chain ranks as large. What it binds is unknown. TCR cDNA molecules each had a unique molecular identifier. TCRdb redid the calling of the 5' RACE reads with MiXCR, one entry per CDR3 protein. The sample lists more than 2,000 distinct CDR3 sequences, about 2.4% occurring once. The data derive from a study of spatial heterogeneity in lung cancer. At the level of the study: Sequences of the beta chain were consistently detected in greater numbers than alpha-chain sequences.

Whole-study results and caveats: The study found that expanded intratumoral alpha and beta TCR counts tracked tumor mutation counts.

Germline CDR1 reads SGHTA; CDR2 reads FQGNSA. The CDR3 has 16 residues. The junction had 8 bases not matched to a gene; V was cut back by 1 base and J by 5 bases. Described time point: sample taken at primary tumor resection. The chain combines TRBV7-2 with TRBJ1-5; 7 bases match TRBD1. The material was lung tumor tissue, obtained at surgery. The source is a male donor with early-stage non-small cell lung cancer. CDR3 sequence (DNA): TGTGCCAGCAGCTTAGGGGGACAGCAGACTTATCAGCCCCAGCATTTT. It translates to CASSLGGQQTYQPQHF. The variable domain in full, with the rest retrieved from reference TRBV7-2 and TRBJ1-5, is GAGVSQSPSNKVTEKGKDVELRCDPISGHTALYWYRQSLGQGLEFLIYFQGNSAPDKSGLPSDRFSAERTGGSVSTLTIQRTQQEDSAVYLCASSLGGQQTYQPQHFGDGTRLSIL.